What follows are 2 T cell receptor beta chains derived from one specimen sequenced in a study of CD8+CD57+ T cells in acquired aplastic anemia. Genomic DNA templated the TCR beta VDJ and CDR3 profiling. TCRdb processed the reads anew with MiXCR; each CDR3 protein has one entry. The top ten clones hold roughly 3.1% of a sample with around 160,000 distinct CDR3 sequences, 47% of them seen once. Flow cytometry had shown expanded CD8+CD57+ cells in the patients chosen for sequencing. The sequenced sample consisted of sorted CD4+, CD8+, or CD8+CD57+ T cells (not recorded which) from PBMCs. All receptors come from a human donor with aplastic anemia.

The table lists this clonotype with many counts. This rearrangement joins TRBV7-2 to TRBJ2-7, with D perhaps TRBD1 (5 bases). The CDR3 loop spans 14 amino acids. V was trimmed by 5 bases and J by 2 bases, leaving 13 bases between them. Germline V CDR1 and CDR2: SGHTA, FQGNSA. Here the CDR3 DNA reads TGTGCCAGCAGCCCCTGGGCAGGGCCCTACGAGCAGTACTTC. Its translation is CASSPWAGPYEQYF. The complete variable domain, with remaining parts taken from reference TRBV7-2 and TRBJ2-7, reads GAGVSQSPSNKVTEKGKDVELRCDPISGHTALYWYRQSLGQGLEFLIYFQGNSAPDKSGLPSDRFSAERTGGSVSTLTIQRTQQEDSAVYLCASSPWAGPYEQYFGPGTRLTVT.

This clonotype was seen many times. The CDR3 DNA is TGTGCCAGCAGTTGGGGGAATCCTAGCACAGATACGCAGTATTTT. Amino acid sequence: CASSWGNPSTDTQYF. The chain has TRBV6-1 and TRBJ2-3, with D perhaps being TRBD1 or TRBD2 (5 bases each). Trimming cost V 5 bases and J 0 bases, with 12 bases left between them. CDR1 MNHNS and CDR2 SASEGT come from the germline V gene. The CDR3 is 15 amino acids.